This TCR beta chain was identified during a study of shared clonotypes between healthy human individuals. The wider study: For every donor, three CD4 naive, three CD4 memory, two CD8 naive and one CD8 memory plates were used.

Deep-level running was used for the assay. Genomic DNA belonging to each subset was distributed in equal measure over several immunoSEQ plates. The data were produced by immunoSEQ multiplex PCR, yet TCRdb's version contains in-frame clones alone and is incomplete. Here the sample spans around 510,000 clones, 90% to 96% being singletons. General study points: Non-shared clonotypes displayed generation probabilities falling below those of clonotypes present in all four donors.

The CDR3 totals 14 residues. The V and J ends lost 5 bases and 3 bases respectively, with 14 bases between them. The V gene's germline CDR1 is MNHEY and CDR2 SMNVEV (reference sequence). Worth noting for this clone: The antigen is undetermined.

The sequenced sample was naive CD4+ T cells sorted from blood. Specified subset: CD45RA+ positively selected. This receptor was identified in a woman younger than 45 in good health. The chain recombines TRBV27 with TRBJ2-7; D perhaps matches TRBD1 (5 bases). CDR3: CASSPFRDSYEQYF. In nucleotides, the CDR3 is TGTGCCAGCAGTCCCTTCCGCGACAGCTACGAGCAGTACTTC.